This is a list of T cell receptor beta chains from one sample in a study of CD8+CD57+ T cells in acquired aplastic anemia. Each CDR3 protein gets one entry after TCRdb re-called the reads with MiXCR. This table holds 150,000 to 200,000 distinct CDR3 sequences, less than 50% found once. Specimen: sorted CD4+, CD8+, or CD8+CD57+ T cells (not recorded which) from PBMCs. These TCRs come from a human donor with aplastic anemia. CDR3s include the opening cysteine and the closing phenylalanine or tryptophan. Each record gives: V gene, D gene, CDR3 protein. D genes are given only for firm matches.

V: TRBV20-1
D: -
CDR3: CSADGQGANYGYTF

V: TRBV7-6
D: -
CDR3: CASSLNLLNTGELFF

V: TRBV5-5
D: TRBD2
CDR3: CASSISGGEDTQYF

V: TRBV20-1
D: -
CDR3: CSASVLGRGVLGQPQHF

V: TRBV2
D: -
CDR3: CASRGRGNYGYTF

V: TRBV12-3/TRBV12-4
D: -
CDR3: CASSFQDINSPLHF

V: TRBV9
D: TRBD2
CDR3: CASSGTGTSHGEQYF

V: TRBV15
D: TRBD2
CDR3: CATLFLGGLAGASTDTQYF

V: TRBV4-1
D: TRBD1
CDR3: CASSQEDRVGPLHF

V: TRBV19
D: TRBD2
CDR3: CASSLQRGTYEQYF

V: TRBV2
D: -
CDR3: CASFTGYEQYF

V: TRBV3-1
D: -
CDR3: CASSLGQGRHHQPQHF

V: TRBV12-3/TRBV12-4
D: -
CDR3: CASSPRVEGEKLFF

V: TRBV6-1
D: -
CDR3: CASSERGSLHF

V: TRBV15
D: -
CDR3: CATSYDVRNQPQHF

V: TRBV10-3
D: TRBD2
CDR3: CAISDSLAGSTGELFF

V: TRBV11-2
D: TRBD1
CDR3: CASSLHRTGGRSPLHF

V: TRBV10-3
D: -
CDR3: CAISERGIGYGYTF

V: TRBV11-3
D: -
CDR3: CASSPGGRSTGELFF

V: TRBV6-1
D: TRBD1
CDR3: CASSDTGVSGYTF

V: TRBV12-3/TRBV12-4
D: -
CDR3: CASSPPPDTQYF

V: TRBV19
D: TRBD1
CDR3: CASSTLPGQGAPDEQYF

V: TRBV19
D: -
CDR3: CASKVHLRGTIYF

V: TRBV20-1
D: TRBD1
CDR3: CSARAAGGQPQHF

V: TRBV9
D: -
CDR3: CASSVTGGELFF

V: TRBV15
D: -
CDR3: CATSTGTSDQGEQFF

V: TRBV24-1
D: TRBD1
CDR3: CATSVGQGATDTQYF

V: TRBV6-4
D: -
CDR3: CASSDSGDSNQPQHF

V: TRBV6-5
D: -
CDR3: CASSYGRRGSGNTIYF

V: TRBV20-1
D: TRBD2
CDR3: CSARGAGGFTDTQYF

V: TRBV5-1
D: TRBD1
CDR3: CASSLEVGTGARETQYF

V: TRBV4-3
D: TRBD2
CDR3: CASSPGLAASYEQYF

V: TRBV14
D: -
CDR3: CASSRDLNTGELFF

V: TRBV5-6
D: TRBD2
CDR3: CASSLVGTSGSHEQYF

V: TRBV19
D: -
CDR3: CASSVHGSNQPQHF

V: TRBV6-1
D: TRBD2
CDR3: CASSVGGGYEQYF

V: TRBV29-1
D: TRBD2
CDR3: CSVEEWTSGRAKDTQYF

V: TRBV10-3
D: -
CDR3: CAISLGLVGTDTQYF

V: TRBV2
D: TRBD1
CDR3: CASSEGDRRAYEQYF

V: TRBV20-1
D: -
CDR3: CSIKYTDTQYF

V: TRBV14
D: -
CDR3: CASSQEQRGPFSTNEKLFF

V: TRBV2
D: -
CDR3: CASSSTGESNQPQHF

V: TRBV5-8
D: -
CDR3: CASTPPSADTQYF

V: TRBV7-9
D: -
CDR3: CASSPANQEAQETQYF

V: TRBV14
D: -
CDR3: CASSQELGTQYF

V: TRBV4-1
D: TRBD1
CDR3: CARRLGQGEMNTEAFF